The 14 T cell receptor beta chains below were found in one sample sequenced in a study of blood T cell repertoires in COVID-19 (dated by TCRdb to 2019 to 2021). The receptor library was made with the immunoSEQ multiplex PCR assay. TCRdb retrieved this table from immuneACCESS and kept in-frame rearrangements only. Not all clones are present; in checked studies, unresolved V genes account for under half, and no reason is known for the remainder. Across this sample there are some 370,000 clones, with about four fifths seen only once. The ten top clones hold roughly 5.1% of the sample. Sequencing was carried out using PBMCs or T cells enriched from blood (not recorded which). The receptors originated from a woman aged 45-59 years who had recovered from COVID-19.

The chain employs TRBV28 and TRBJ1-2; perhaps TRBD1 as D (6 bases). The CDR3 has 14 amino acids. V was pared by 1 base and J by 2 bases, with 8 bases between. Germline assignment: CDR1 MDHEN and CDR2 SYDVKM. Written as DNA, the CDR3 is TGTGCCAGCAGTTTATACGGACAGAACTATGGCTACACCTTC. Amino acid sequence: CASSLYGQNYGYTF.

The chain employs TRBV6-2 or TRBV6-3 and TRBJ2-3; 12 nucleotides match TRBD2. With 4 bases clipped from V and 6 bases from J, the junction kept 8 bases outside the gene matches. Germline V gene lookup returns CDR1 MNHEY and CDR2 SVGEGT. The CDR3 length is 16 residues. The CDR3 protein is CASSSVTSGSRDTQYF. The CDR3 DNA follows: TGTGCCAGCAGTTCCGTGACTAGCGGGAGTAGGGATACGCAGTATTTT.

This clone was counted once. The V gene is TRBV28, the J gene TRBJ1-4; D is ambiguous. V lost 1 base and J 3 bases, leaving 9 bases between the germline ends. CDR3 length: 15 residues. Per the germline V gene, CDR1 is MDHEN and CDR2 is SYDVKM. Written as DNA, the CDR3 is TGTGCCAGCAGTTTATTTAGAGGGTCTAATGAAAAACTGTTTTTT. Protein product: CASSLFRGSNEKLFF.

This sequence joins TRBV15 and TRBJ1-1; the match to TRBD1 covers 7 bases. Looked up from germline, CDR1 is LNHNV and CDR2 is YYDKDF (reference sequence). The CDR3 has 14 amino acids. The J segment lost 3 bases and the V segment lost 0 bases, leaving 1 base of the junction unmatched. CDR3 sequence (DNA): TGTGCCACCAGCAGAGACAGGGGGGACACTGAAGCTTTCTTT. Translated: CATSRDRGDTEAFF.

This chain connects TRBV5-8 to TRBJ2-2; D is undetermined. This CDR3 spans 15 amino acids. Trimming removed 5 bases at V and 2 bases at J, with 13 bases between. CDR1 is SGHTS and CDR2 is YDEGEE in the germline V gene. The CDR3 loop is CASRLGAGNTGELFF. The CDR3 DNA is TGTGCCAGCAGATTAGGCGCAGGAAACACCGGGGAGCTGTTTTTT.

The chain has TRBV5-4 and TRBJ2-5; tentatively, D is TRBD2 (6 bases). Germline loops: CDR1 SGHNT, CDR2 YYREEE (reference sequence). Deletions cut 0 bases from V and 5 bases from J, with 11 bases between. The CDR3 sequence is 14 residues long. The CDR3 DNA follows: TGTGCCAGCAGCTTGGAGGGTGGGGGGGAGACCCAGTACTTC. Translating it yields CASSLEGGGETQYF.

The chain has TRBV2 and TRBJ2-5, with 8 bases aligning to TRBD2. V was pared by 0 bases and J by 4 bases, with 4 bases of the junction left unmatched. Germline values: CDR1 SNHLY, CDR2 FYNNEI. This CDR3 has 15 amino acids. The CDR3 spells CASSEAAGGVETQYF. The CDR3, as DNA: TGTGCCAGCAGTGAAGCGGCGGGGGGCGTAGAGACCCAGTACTTC. Filled out from reference TRBV2 and TRBJ2-5, the complete variable domain reads EPEVTQTPSHQVTQMGQEVILRCVPISNHLYFYWYRQILGQKVEFLVSFYNNEISEKSEIFDDQFSVERPDGSNFTLKIRSTKLEDSAMYFCASSEAAGGVETQYFGPGTRLLVL.

This rearrangement joins TRBV5-1 to TRBJ2-1, with TRBD2 matching 14 bases. The ends lost 6 bases at V and 9 bases at J; junction bases unmatched: 8. Germline assignment: CDR1 SGHRS and CDR2 YFSETQ. The CDR3 runs to 15 residues. The chain's CDR3 is CASTPGLAGVSEQFF. CDR3 coding DNA: TGCGCCAGCACCCCGGGACTAGCGGGAGTTAGTGAGCAGTTCTTC.

This clone was counted a few times. This chain uses TRBV30 with TRBJ1-5; TRBD1 agrees at 8 bases. This CDR3 region has 13 residues. V shed 7 bases, J shed 5 bases, and the junction held 7 bases outside the gene matches. Per germline, CDR1 GTSNPN and CDR2 SVGIG (reference sequence). CDR3 DNA sequence: TGTGCCTTGCAGGGGGCTGGGGATCAGCCCCAGCATTTT. Translating it yields CALQGAGDQPQHF.

The chain joins TRBV5-1 to TRBJ2-3; 8 bases are shared with TRBD1. Per the germline V gene, CDR1 is SGHRS and CDR2 is YFSETQ. The CDR3 is 15 residues long. The V segment lost 4 bases and the J segment 1 base; nucleotides outside the gene matches: 5. Here the CDR3 reads CASSPGTGGTDTQYF. The CDR3 coding sequence is TGCGCCAGCAGCCCGGGGACAGGAGGCACAGATACGCAGTATTTT.

This chain connects TRBV10-3 to TRBJ2-2; D not resolved. V was trimmed by 0 bases and J by 3 bases, leaving 5 bases between them. The germline gives CDR1 ENHRY, CDR2 SYGVKD. CDR3 length equals 14 residues. The CDR3 sequence is CAISESPDTGELFF. The DNA for the CDR3 is TGTGCCATCAGTGAGTCCCCCGACACCGGGGAGCTGTTTTTT.

The chain joins TRBV9 to TRBJ2-7, with 13 bases that match TRBD2. The CDR3 consists of 19 residues. Germline loops: CDR1 SGDLS, CDR2 YYNGEE. The V gene end was trimmed by 3 bases and the J gene end by 1 base; junction bases not matched to a gene: 13. The CDR3 here is CASSAAGTSGDKPSYEQYF. The CDR3 region has the DNA TGTGCCAGCAGCGCAGCCGGGACTAGCGGGGATAAGCCTTCCTACGAGCAGTACTTC.

The V call is TRBV6-5, the J call TRBJ1-3; D is uncertain. This CDR3 is 13 amino acids long. CDR1 MNHEY and CDR2 SVGAGI come from the germline V gene. Deletions cut 4 bases from V and 8 bases from J, with 12 bases between. This CDR3 reads CASSWRVGDTIYF. The CDR3 coding sequence is TGTGCCAGCAGTTGGCGGGTCGGAGACACCATATATTTT.

This clone turned up a few times. This chain connects TRBV29-1 to TRBJ1-2, with D possibly being TRBD1 (5 bases). Germline CDR1 SQVTM, CDR2 ANQGSEA. Trimming left V 3 bases short and J 5 bases short, with 19 bases between. The CDR3 runs to 15 residues. DNA of the CDR3: TGCAGCGTTGACCCCTCAGCGGGGGAGAGTTATGGCTACACCTTC. Protein sequence: CSVDPSAGESYGYTF.